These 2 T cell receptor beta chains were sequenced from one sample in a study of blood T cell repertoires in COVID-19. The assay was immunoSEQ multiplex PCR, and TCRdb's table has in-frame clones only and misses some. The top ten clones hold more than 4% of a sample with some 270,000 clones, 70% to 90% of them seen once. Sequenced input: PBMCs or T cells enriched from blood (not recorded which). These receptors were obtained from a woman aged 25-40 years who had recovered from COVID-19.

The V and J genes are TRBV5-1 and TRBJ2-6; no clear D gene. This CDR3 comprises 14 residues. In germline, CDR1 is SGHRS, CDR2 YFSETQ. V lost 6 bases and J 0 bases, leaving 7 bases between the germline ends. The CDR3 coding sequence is TGCGCCAGCAATTTACACTCTGGGGCCAACGTCCTGACTTTC. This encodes CASNLHSGANVLTF.

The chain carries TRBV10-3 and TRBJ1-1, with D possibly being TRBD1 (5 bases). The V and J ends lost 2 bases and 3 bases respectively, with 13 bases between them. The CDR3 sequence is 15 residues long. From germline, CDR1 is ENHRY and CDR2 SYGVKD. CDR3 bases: TGTGCCATCAGTGAGAACCCGGGGGTCGACACTGAAGCTTTCTTT. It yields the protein CAISENPGVDTEAFF.